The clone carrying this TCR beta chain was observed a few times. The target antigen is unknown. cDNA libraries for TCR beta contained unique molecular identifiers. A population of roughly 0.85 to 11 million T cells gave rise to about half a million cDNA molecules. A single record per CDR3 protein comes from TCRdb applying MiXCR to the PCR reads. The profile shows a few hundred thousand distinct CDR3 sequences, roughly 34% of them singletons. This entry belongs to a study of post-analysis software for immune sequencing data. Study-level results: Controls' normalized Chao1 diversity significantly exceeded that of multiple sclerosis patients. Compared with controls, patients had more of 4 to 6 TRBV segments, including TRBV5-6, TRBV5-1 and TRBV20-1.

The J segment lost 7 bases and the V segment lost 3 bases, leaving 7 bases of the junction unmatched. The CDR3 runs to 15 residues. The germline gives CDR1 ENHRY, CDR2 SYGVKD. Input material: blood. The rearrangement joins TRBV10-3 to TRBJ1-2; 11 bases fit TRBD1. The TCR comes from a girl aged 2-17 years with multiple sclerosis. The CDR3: CAISDGQGAHLGYTF. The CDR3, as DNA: TGTGCCATCAGTGACGGACAGGGGGCGCATCTTGGCTACACCTTC.